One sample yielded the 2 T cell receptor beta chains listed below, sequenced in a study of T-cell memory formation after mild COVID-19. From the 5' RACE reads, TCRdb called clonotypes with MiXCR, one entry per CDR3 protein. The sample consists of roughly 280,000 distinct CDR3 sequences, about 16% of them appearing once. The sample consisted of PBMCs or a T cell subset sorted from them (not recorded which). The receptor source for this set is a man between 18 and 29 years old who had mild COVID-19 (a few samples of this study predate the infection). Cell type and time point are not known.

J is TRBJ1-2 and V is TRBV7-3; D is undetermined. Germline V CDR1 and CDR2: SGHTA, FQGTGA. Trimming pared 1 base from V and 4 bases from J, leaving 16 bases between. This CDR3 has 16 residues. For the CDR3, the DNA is TGTGCCAGCAGCTTAAACCCCGAACCGGTGTCCTATGGCTACACCTTC. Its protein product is CASSLNPEPVSYGYTF.

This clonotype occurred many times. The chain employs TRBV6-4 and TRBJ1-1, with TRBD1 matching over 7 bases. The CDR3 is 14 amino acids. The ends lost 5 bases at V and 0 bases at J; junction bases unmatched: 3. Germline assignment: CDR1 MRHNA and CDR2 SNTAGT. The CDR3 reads CASSPGQMNTEAFF. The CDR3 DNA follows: TGTGCCAGCAGTCCGGGACAGATGAACACTGAAGCTTTCTTT.